Reported below is one T cell receptor (beta chain). These data come from a study of T cell changes during pregnancy in multiple sclerosis. Clones were read by immunoSEQ multiplex PCR, and TCRdb kept only the in-frame ones, dropping some. The data show roughly 12,000 clones, more than 75% seen once. With V trimmed by 4 bases and J by 5 bases, 3 bases remained unmatched. Per the germline V gene, CDR1 is ENHRY and CDR2 is SYGVKD. This CDR3 spans 13 amino acids. The V gene is TRBV10-3, the J gene TRBJ2-5, with 8 bases identical to TRBD2. The sequence was collected from a female donor in good health, enrolled as a control in a pregnancy study. Sequences were derived from CD8+ T cells from peripheral blood mononuclear cells, sampled after pregnancy. CDR3 protein: CAISVGGRETQYF. For the CDR3, the DNA is TGTGCCATCAGTGTAGGCGGGAGGGAGACCCAGTACTTC.